This T cell receptor (beta chain) was retrieved from a study of beta chain features in type 1 diabetes. General study results and limits: The naive, central memory and Treg TCRB repertoires looked more alike in patients than they did in healthy donors.

The V segment lost 2 bases and the J segment 6 bases; nucleotides outside the gene matches: 4. The germline V gene encodes CDR1 SGHDT and CDR2 YYEEEE. This CDR3 has 14 residues. Of the isolated RNA, all was reverse transcribed, and so the sequenced material was expressed TCRB transcripts. Measured with immunoSEQ multiplex PCR; TCRdb has only the in-frame clones, and not every one. The repertoire holds about 290,000 clones, with approximately 8.1% as singletons. In regard to this clone: The antigen remains undetermined.

The receptor was isolated from a woman between 18 and 29 years old in good health. The sequenced sample consisted of central memory CD4+ T cells from blood. V is TRBV5-6 and J is TRBJ2-5; the match to TRBD1 covers 10 bases. This chain's CDR3 is CASSFRQGAKTQYF. The CDR3 DNA is TGTGCCAGCAGCTTTAGACAGGGGGCGAAGACCCAGTACTTC. Looking up the rest from reference TRBV5-6 and TRBJ2-5 gives the full variable domain: DAGVTQSPTHLIKTRGQQVTLRCSPKSGHDTVSWYQQALGQGPQFIFQYYEEEERQRGNFPDRFSGHQFPNYSSELNVNALLLGDSALYLCASSFRQGAKTQYFGPGTRLLVL.